In this sample, the clone carrying this TCR beta chain turned up once. Its antigen is as yet unknown. Within the sample, other DNA sequences also encode this same CDR3. Once RNA had been extracted, it was reverse transcribed into cDNA to act as the sequencing template. Some clones are missing from TCRdb's copy, which holds only in-frame ones; the method was immunoSEQ multiplex PCR. The sample lists about 150,000 clones, about 71% seen once, with 0.75% to 0.95% in the top ten. CDR3 size: 13 residues. The germline V and J ends were trimmed by 0 bases and 6 bases, with 4 bases remaining between them. The germline CDR1 and CDR2 sequences are SGDLS and YYNGEE. The data derive from a study of CD8+ T cells in alopecia areata. Notes on the study in general: Alopecia totalis/universalis scalp especially showed more expanded CD8+ clones than normal scalp.

The treatment here: oral pan-JAK inhibitor, 5-10 mg twice daily. Specimens obtained from alopecia areata patients comprised lesional scalp punch biopsies and peripheral blood. The sample consisted of CD4+ T cells sorted from blood, taken at week 4, from a patient treated with tofacitinib. The chain combines TRBV9 with TRBJ1-6, with D uncertain. This sequence was found in a human donor with alopecia areata. CDR3 region: CASSVEGNSPLHF. The CDR3 DNA follows: TGTGCCAGCAGCGTAGAAGGTAATTCACCCCTCCACTTT.